A single sample is the source of the 27 T cell receptor beta chains below, sequenced in a study of response to subunit inactivated influenza vaccine (dated by TCRdb to 2017 to 2018). Libraries were made using RT-PCR. Sequencing took place on an Illumina HiSeq 2500. TCRdb reanalyzed the raw reads on its own, using fastp at Q25 for trimming and MiXCR for clone calling, and kept in-frame beta chains. Under each unique CDR3 protein, matching rows form one entry showing the most common genes and DNA. The sample has over 750,000 distinct CDR3 sequences on record, 21% of them singletons. The ten most abundant clones make up around 9.6% of the sample. Source: PBMCs from blood, taken about 5 days after vaccination. These receptors originate from a man aged 45 to 65 who received an inactivated influenza vaccine. Donor details come from another sample of the same person, matched by shared clones.

The CDR3 reads CASSSRDSTDTQYF. In DNA form, the CDR3 reads TGTGCCAGCAGTTCTCGGGACAGCACAGATACGCAGTATTTT. The gene calls are TRBV12-3 or TRBV12-4 and TRBJ2-3, with D possibly called TRBD1 or TRBD2 (5 bases each). This CDR3 has 14 residues. V was pared by 4 bases and J by 0 bases, with 8 bases between.

This clonotype came up once. This chain joins TRBV7-9 and TRBJ1-5; 9 nucleotides agree with TRBD1. CDR3 length: 17 amino acids. Germline V gives CDR1 SEHNR, CDR2 FQNEAQ (reference sequence). The junction had 14 bases not matched to a gene; V was cut back by 5 bases and J by 6 bases. CDR3 region: CASSPGTGMRGSQPQHF. CDR3 nucleotide sequence: TGTGCCAGCAGCCCCGGGACAGGGATGAGGGGAAGTCAGCCCCAGCATTTT.

The rearrangement links TRBV11-2 to TRBJ2-1, with a tentative D call TRBD2 (6 bases). The germline gives CDR1 SGHAT, CDR2 FQNNGV. V gave up 6 bases and J gave up 3 bases, with 24 bases separating them. The CDR3 totals 18 residues. This CDR3 is CASRNPYISGWGYNEQFF. DNA for the CDR3: TGTGCCAGCAGGAACCCCTACATAAGCGGGTGGGGCTACAATGAGCAGTTCTTC.

This clonotype was recorded at least ten times. This sequence joins TRBV12-3 or TRBV12-4 and TRBJ2-7; D not certain. V lost 2 bases and J 3 bases, leaving 2 bases between the germline ends. This CDR3 is 11 amino acids long. The CDR3 spells CASSLHYEQYF. CDR3 sequence (DNA): TGTGCCAGCAGTTTACACTACGAGCAGTACTTC.

The chain carries TRBV28 and TRBJ2-3; the D gene is possibly TRBD2 (6 bases). Germline V gene sequence: CDR1 MDHEN, CDR2 SYDVKM. The V gene lost 6 bases and the J gene lost 0 bases, with 16 bases spanning the gap. This CDR3 comprises 16 residues. CDR3 residues: CASSQLTSGSTDTQYF. The CDR3 region has the DNA TGTGCCAGCAGCCAATTGACGAGCGGGAGCACAGATACGCAGTATTTT.

This clonotype has only a few counts. The gene calls are TRBV12-3 or TRBV12-4 and TRBJ2-7; 10 bases fit TRBD2. Trimming cost V 5 bases and J 3 bases; bases outside gene matches: 4. There are 14 residues in the CDR3. The CDR3 loop reads CASSPSGSNYEQYF. As DNA, the CDR3 is TGTGCCAGCAGTCCTAGCGGGAGCAACTACGAGCAGTACTTC.

This clonotype appeared many times. The chain is built from TRBV12-3 or TRBV12-4 and TRBJ2-1; TRBD2 aligns across 12 bases. The CDR3 length is 15 residues. V dropped 6 bases and J dropped 4; count of bases not matched to a gene: 4. CDR3 bases: TGTGCCAGCAGCTCAGGACTAGCGGGGTACAATGAGCAGTTCTTC. Translating gives CASSSGLAGYNEQFF.

This clonotype was observed a few times. The chain carries TRBV7-9 and TRBJ2-7; 7 bases line up with TRBD2. The CDR3 totals 16 residues. The germline V gene encodes CDR1 SEHNR and CDR2 FQNEAQ (reference sequence). J was trimmed by 2 bases and V by 3 bases; bases with no gene match: 10. Here the CDR3 reads CASSFSPGLPTYEQYF. CDR3 bases: TGTGCCAGCAGCTTCTCTCCGGGACTACCTACCTACGAGCAGTACTTC.

This clonotype was detected a few times. The chain joins TRBV12-3 or TRBV12-4 to TRBJ2-3; 10 nucleotides align to TRBD2. J lost 5 bases, V lost 4 bases, and 6 bases had no gene match. The CDR3 sequence is 15 residues long. CDR3 in DNA: TGTGCCAGCAGTTATCTAGCGGGGGCGCGAGATACGCAGTATTTT. Translating it yields CASSYLAGARDTQYF.

This clonotype has just a few counts. This chain uses TRBV7-8 with TRBJ2-6; D gene ambiguous. Trimming pared 1 base from V and 1 base from J, leaving 8 bases between. Germline lookup yields CDR1 SGHVS and CDR2 FQNEAQ. The CDR3 is 16 amino acids. This CDR3 reads CASSLGPLSGANVLTF. The CDR3 nucleotides are TGTGCCAGCAGCTTAGGTCCCTTATCTGGGGCCAACGTCCTGACTTTC.

The J gene is TRBJ1-1, the V gene TRBV6-2 or TRBV6-3, with TRBD1 identical over 7 bases. Per the germline V gene, CDR1 is MNHEY and CDR2 is SVGEGT. Trimming removed 9 bases from V and 6 bases from J; junction bases left unmatched: 10. CDR3 length equals 13 residues. In nucleotides, the CDR3 is TGTGCCAGTAGGGATCCTGGGACAGCTGAAGCTTTCTTT. Amino acid sequence: CASRDPGTAEAFF.

This chain connects TRBV12-3 or TRBV12-4 to TRBJ2-7; D ambiguous. The V and J ends lost 5 bases and 1 base respectively, with 6 bases between them. The CDR3 extends over 12 amino acids. DNA of the CDR3: TGTGCCAGCAGTAAGTTTTCCTACGAGCAGTACTTC. It encodes CASSKFSYEQYF.

This clonotype was counted at least ten times. This chain uses TRBV6-2 or TRBV6-3 with TRBJ2-1; 7 positions match TRBD1. The V gene end was trimmed by 10 bases and the J gene end by 8 bases; junction bases not matched to a gene: 11. Looked up from germline, CDR1 is MNHEY and CDR2 is SVGEGT. The CDR3 has 13 amino acids. DNA of the CDR3: TGTGCCACAACCGACAGGGTAGAAGATGAGCAGTTCTTC. Translation gives CATTDRVEDEQFF.

The CDR3 nucleotides read TGTGCCAGCTGCTTCCCCGAGGGCTATGGCTACACCTTC. As protein: CASCFPEGYGYTF. This chain joins TRBV28 and TRBJ1-2; no clear D gene. CDR3 length: 13 residues. Germline loops: CDR1 MDHEN, CDR2 SYDVKM. Trimming stripped 8 bases from V and 4 bases from J, with 14 bases between.

This clonotype was picked up a small number of times. This rearrangement joins TRBV28 to TRBJ1-6, with 9 bases identical to TRBD1. Germline values: CDR1 MDHEN, CDR2 SYDVKM. The CDR3 loop spans 18 amino acids. V trimming: 6 bases; J trimming: 7 bases; junction bases outside the gene matches: 16. The CDR3 nucleotides are TGTGCCAGCAGCCTAACCGGGACAGGGATCCTAGGAAATTCACCCCTCCACTTT. This codes for CASSLTGTGILGNSPLHF.

There are a few counts of this clonotype. V gene TRBV7-6 combines with J gene TRBJ2-7, with D uncertain. The CDR3 sequence is 13 residues long. Trimming removed 5 bases at V and 2 bases at J, with 10 bases between. CDR1 and CDR2 (germline): SGHVS, FNYEAQ. This chain's CDR3 is CASSPILAYEQYF. Written as DNA, the CDR3 is TGTGCCAGCAGCCCCATTTTGGCCTACGAGCAGTACTTC.

There are a few counts of this clonotype. The rearrangement uses TRBV3-1 and TRBJ2-2, with no clear D. V lost 3 bases, J lost 4 bases, and 12 bases lay in between. Germline V gene sequence: CDR1 LGHDT, CDR2 YNNKEL (reference sequence). This CDR3 region has 15 residues. As DNA, the CDR3 is TGTGCCAGCAGCCAGGTACTGATACGCACCGGGGAGCTGTTTTTT. It specifies CASSQVLIRTGELFF.

This clonotype has at least ten counts. This chain connects TRBV28 to TRBJ2-2; no definite D call. V was cut by 3 bases and J by 5 bases, with 7 bases left in between. CDR1 and CDR2 from the germline V gene are MDHEN and SYDVKM. There are 13 residues in the CDR3. CDR3 sequence reads: CASSFQVTGELFF. DNA of the CDR3: TGTGCCAGCAGTTTTCAGGTTACCGGGGAGCTGTTTTTT.

The rearrangement uses TRBV10-3 and TRBJ2-1, with 10 positions matching TRBD2. The CDR3 is 15 residues long. The germline V gene encodes CDR1 ENHRY and CDR2 SYGVKD. V dropped 2 bases and J dropped 4; count of bases not matched to a gene: 2. The CDR3 DNA reads TGTGCCATCAGTGAGGTACTAGCGGGATACAATGAGCAGTTCTTC. The encoded protein is CAISEVLAGYNEQFF.

Here the CDR3 DNA reads TGCAGTGCTAGACCGGGACAGGGTACTATCGGGAGGCCCGGGGAGCTGTTTTTT. Translating gives CSARPGQGTIGRPGELFF. V and J are TRBV20-1 and TRBJ2-2; TRBD1 matches at 9 bases. In germline, CDR1 is DFQATT, CDR2 SNEGSKA (reference sequence). V lost 2 bases and J lost 6; bases outside the gene matches: 16. The CDR3 extends over 18 amino acids.

CDR3 residues: CASSWDSFGRDTQYF. CDR3 nucleotides: TGTGCCAGCAGCTGGGACAGTTTCGGGCGCGATACGCAGTATTTT. This rearrangement joins TRBV5-6 to TRBJ2-3, with TRBD1 matching over 7 bases. V trimming: 3 bases; J trimming: 6 bases; junction bases outside the gene matches: 10. Germline V gene data show CDR1 as SGHDT and CDR2 as YYEEEE. This CDR3 is built from 15 residues.

The V gene is TRBV9, the J gene TRBJ2-5; 11 bases agree with TRBD1. V was clipped by 3 bases and J by 2 bases; unmatched bases: 9. Germline CDR1 and CDR2: SGDLS and YYNGEE. The CDR3 is 17 amino acids. This chain's CDR3 is CASSASGQGDLQETQYF. The CDR3, as DNA: TGTGCCAGCAGCGCCTCGGGACAGGGGGATCTACAAGAGACCCAGTACTTC.

This clonotype turned up a few times. The V and J genes are TRBV4-3 and TRBJ2-2, with a possible D match to TRBD2 (5 bases). Trimming removed 3 bases from V and 6 bases from J, with 14 bases in between. The CDR3 covers 15 residues. In germline, CDR1 is LGHNA, CDR2 YSLEER. CDR3 DNA: TGCGCCAGCAGCCAGGGAGCGTTGGGTCCCGGGGAGCTGTTTTTT. Translating gives CASSQGALGPGELFF.

This clonotype was recorded at least ten times. This chain uses TRBV20-1 with TRBJ2-7, with D possibly matching TRBD2 (6 bases). V was clipped by 0 bases and J by 3 bases, with 9 bases between them. Per the germline V gene, CDR1 is DFQATT and CDR2 is SNEGSKA (reference sequence). The CDR3 is 13 amino acids. Here the CDR3 DNA reads TGCAGTGCTAGAGATATCGGGAGCTACGAGCAGTACTTC. Residues: CSARDIGSYEQYF.

This clonotype has at least ten counts. The V call is TRBV7-3, the J call TRBJ2-1; a weak D match, TRBD2 (6 bases). The CDR3 is made up of 17 amino acids. From germline, CDR1 is SGHTA and CDR2 FQGTGA. V was trimmed by 2 bases and J by 2 bases, leaving 16 bases between them. The CDR3 loop is CASSLGYGGGAYNEQFF. DNA for the CDR3: TGTGCCAGCAGCTTAGGTTATGGAGGCGGGGCCTACAATGAGCAGTTCTTC.

Of note for this clonotype: One end of the junction is discordant with germline, which a read error may explain. The chain recombines TRBV3-1 with TRBJ2-2, with D possibly called TRBD1 or TRBD2 (5 bases each). The CDR3 is 14 residues long. CDR1 and CDR2 (germline): LGHDT, YNNKEL (reference sequence). CDR3 sequence reads: CASSHRVTTGELYF. The CDR3 DNA is TGTGCCAGCAGCCACAGGGTTACCACCGGGGAGCTGTATTTT.

The rearrangement uses TRBV20-1 and TRBJ2-3; tentatively, D is TRBD2 (6 bases). Germline CDR1 is DFQATT and CDR2 is SNEGSKA (reference sequence). The V gene lost 1 base and the J gene lost 0 bases, with 11 bases spanning the gap. This CDR3 region has 15 residues. The CDR3 protein is CSARVLGGSTDTQYF. The CDR3 coding sequence is TGCAGTGCTAGAGTCCTCGGGGGAAGCACAGATACGCAGTATTTT.